This T cell receptor beta chain was sequenced in a study of cytomegalovirus exposure and HLA in healthy donors. Whole-study results and caveats: In a later analysis, CMV-associated beta chains were mostly HLA-associated, it appeared. In a later analysis, common viral pathogens appeared linked to several of the most significant clusters. An Asian-associated ancestry cluster reportedly showed fewer N-insertions than the roughly 670-donor mean in a later analysis.

This clone appeared a few times. Its antigen is unidentified. PCR amplification relied on 60 Vbeta primers (plus 13 Jbeta primers). Sequenced by immunoSEQ multiplex PCR; TCRdb stores in-frame clones only, minus some. Among 150,000 to 200,000 clones, approximately 80% were seen once, and the ten largest hold approximately 14%. Germline V gene data show CDR1 as SGHVS and CDR2 as FQNEAQ. This CDR3 contains 15 residues. The V segment lost 1 base and the J segment 2 bases; nucleotides outside the gene matches: 2. The TCR sequence derives from a woman in her thirties or forties in good health and CMV-seronegative. The V and J genes are TRBV7-8 and TRBJ2-7; 10 bases are a match to TRBD2. Sequenced input: PBMCs. For the CDR3, the DNA is TGTGCCAGCAGCTTAGAGAGCGGGGGGGCCTACGAGCAGTACTTC. Amino acids: CASSLESGGAYEQYF.